This T cell receptor (beta chain) was captured in a study of OX40 agonist ivuxolimab in advanced cancers. Study details: Cancers in dose escalation were hepatocellular, melanoma, renal cell and head and neck. Findings of the study overall: Clonal expansion by week 6 occurred in CD4+ and CD8+ blood T cells (at 0.1 to 3.0 mg/kg).

Turning to this clone: Its antigen is undetermined.

Sequencing used immunoSEQ multiplex PCR; TCRdb keeps in-frame clones, though not all of them. The sample has some 60,000 clones, approximately 81% seen once. V lost 5 bases, J lost 0 bases, and 10 bases lay in between. This CDR3 spans 14 amino acids. Per the germline V gene, CDR1 is SGHVS and CDR2 is FNYEAQ. Autoimmune disease history or systemic immunosuppression led to patients being barred. Blood was sampled at baseline, cycle 4 day 1, and cycle 7 day 1. Material: CD4+ or CD8+ T cells sorted from blood, obtained in a trial of the OX40 agonist ivuxolimab. This sequence joins TRBV7-6 and TRBJ1-1; D is unresolved. This TCR derives from an adult with an advanced solid tumor such as melanoma, head and neck, liver or kidney cancer. The DNA for the CDR3 is TGTGCCAGCAGCCCCGTAGGGTTGAACACTGAAGCTTTCTTT. This codes for CASSPVGLNTEAFF.